This entry lists 4 T cell receptor beta chains sequenced from one sample in a study of STAT5B mutations in CD4+ large granular lymphocyte leukemia. The method was immunoSEQ multiplex PCR; TCRdb's version includes in-frame clones alone and lacks a portion of them. The sample contains approximately 40,000 clones, roughly 80% of which appear only once. Sequenced input: CD4+ T cells from blood buffy coats. These receptors all come from a human donor in good health.

This sequence joins TRBV7-9 and TRBJ1-2; 10 bases match TRBD1. CDR1 and CDR2 from the germline V gene are SEHNR and FQNEAQ (reference sequence). The trim removed 4 bases at V and 7 bases at J, leaving 18 bases unmatched. The CDR3 is 18 residues long. The CDR3 bases are TGTGCCAGCAGCTCGCGCGCCCGGACAGGGGGGGGACGAGGTGGCTACACCTTC. Translated: CASSSRARTGGGRGGYTF.

The table lists this clone with a count of one. The rearrangement uses TRBV28 and TRBJ2-6; D tentatively reads TRBD1 or TRBD2 (5 bases each). Looked up from germline, CDR1 is MDHEN and CDR2 is SYDVKM. The CDR3 extends over 16 amino acids. V was pared by 4 bases and J by 4 bases, with 14 bases between. The CDR3 bases are TGTGCCAGCAGTTCCTTCCGGGGCCCGGGGGCCAACGTCCTGACTTTC. It codes for CASSSFRGPGANVLTF. The variable domain in full, completed from reference TRBV28 and TRBJ2-6, reads DVKVTQSSRYLVKRTGEKVFLECVQDMDHENMFWYRQDPGLGLRLIYFSYDVKMKEKGDIPEGYSVSREKKERFSLILESASTNQTSMYLCASSSFRGPGANVLTFGAGSRLTVL.

The chain is built from TRBV11-2 and TRBJ1-1; no definite D call. In germline, CDR1 is SGHAT, CDR2 FQNNGV. V lost 0 bases and J lost 5, with 7 bases in between. The CDR3 sequence is 13 residues long. CDR3 loop: CASSLEGWTEAFF. In nucleotides, the CDR3 is TGTGCCAGCAGCTTAGAGGGGTGGACTGAAGCTTTCTTT.

This clone was recorded only once. The gene calls are TRBV6-6 and TRBJ1-5; no clear D gene. This CDR3 comprises 15 residues. CDR1 is MNHNY, CDR2 SVGAGI, per germline (reference sequence). Trimming took off 2 bases at V and 4 bases at J, with 12 bases between the two ends. CDR3: CASSYGPRGNQPQHF. The DNA for the CDR3 is TGTGCCAGCAGTTACGGGCCCCGGGGAAATCAGCCCCAGCATTTT.